Shown below are 8 T cell receptor beta chains from a single sample sequenced in a study of cytomegalovirus exposure and HLA in healthy donors. 60 Vbeta and 13 Jbeta primers were used in PCR. Clones were read by immunoSEQ multiplex PCR, and TCRdb kept only the in-frame ones, dropping some. Of more than 150,000 clones listed, approximately 80% are singletons. The sequenced sample consisted of PBMCs. The receptor set was obtained from a girl aged 10 to 17 in good health and CMV-seropositive.

V usage is TRBV29-1 and J usage is TRBJ2-1; D might be TRBD2 (5 bases). This CDR3 is built from 16 residues. V was cut by 0 bases and J by 8 bases, with 20 bases left in between. Per the germline V gene, CDR1 is SQVTM and CDR2 is ANQGSEA. CDR3 nucleotides: TGCAGCGTTGAAGACCCCCGTAGCCCCCGGCGGGATGAGCAGTTCTTC. It specifies CSVEDPRSPRRDEQFF.

This chain's CDR3 is CASSPRLAFDEQFF. CDR3 bases: TGTGCCAGCTCACCACGCCTAGCGTTTGATGAGCAGTTCTTC. The chain carries TRBV18 and TRBJ2-1; tentative D call: TRBD2 (6 bases). With 1 base removed from V and 8 bases from J, the gap between germline ends came to 12 bases. Germline V gives CDR1 KGHSH, CDR2 LQKENI. CDR3 length: 14 amino acids.

In this sample, this clone turned up a few times. The chain recombines TRBV11-2 with TRBJ2-7; maybe TRBD2 (5 bases). V shed 1 base and J shed 3 bases, with 13 bases lying between them. Germline-derived CDR1 and CDR2 are SGHAT and FQNNGV. This CDR3 has 15 amino acids. The CDR3 DNA reads TGTGCCAGCAGCTTAGCATACCGGGGTAACTACGAGCAGTACTTC. Translation gives CASSLAYRGNYEQYF.

This clone has a single count. The gene calls are TRBV11-2 and TRBJ2-5; D uncertain. Germline loops: CDR1 SGHAT, CDR2 FQNNGV. V was pared by 0 bases and J by 7 bases, with 9 bases between. The CDR3 has 13 amino acids. The CDR3 loop is CASSLEISGTQYF. Here the CDR3 DNA reads TGTGCCAGCAGCTTAGAGATCTCAGGGACCCAGTACTTC.

The chain recombines TRBV5-1 with TRBJ1-5, with TRBD1 identical over 12 bases. Trimming removed 3 bases from V and 4 bases from J; junction bases left unmatched: 2. Germline V gives CDR1 SGHRS, CDR2 YFSETQ. The CDR3 is 15 amino acids. The CDR3 sequence is CASSSGQGANQPQHF. The CDR3 nucleotides are TGCGCCAGCAGCTCGGGACAGGGGGCGAATCAGCCCCAGCATTTT.

The rearrangement links TRBV19 to TRBJ2-5; D is possibly TRBD1 (5 bases). The V gene lost 4 bases and the J gene lost 4 bases, with 16 bases spanning the gap. Germline CDR1 LNHDA, CDR2 SQIVND (reference sequence). The CDR3 is made up of 15 amino acids. DNA of the CDR3: TGTGCCAGTAGTAAGGCGCCAAGGGGCAGAGAGACCCAGTACTTC. Protein sequence: CASSKAPRGRETQYF. Supplemented by reference TRBV19 and TRBJ2-5, the full variable domain reads DGGITQSPKYLFRKEGQNVTLSCEQNLNHDAMYWYRQDPGQGLRLIYYSQIVNDFQKGDIAEGYSVSREKKESFPLTVTSAQKNPTAFYLCASSKAPRGRETQYFGPGTRLLVL.

This clone was observed a handful of times. The chain combines TRBV28 with TRBJ1-1; D unresolved. This CDR3 contains 16 residues. CDR1 is MDHEN, CDR2 SYDVKM, per germline. V dropped 2 bases and J dropped 6 bases, with 19 bases sitting between them. The CDR3 sequence is CASSLIPGNGNAEAFF. CDR3 sequence (DNA): TGTGCCAGCAGTTTAATCCCGGGCAACGGGAATGCTGAAGCTTTCTTT.

The J gene is TRBJ2-2, the V gene TRBV7-3; D may be TRBD1 (6 bases). CDR1 is SGHTA and CDR2 is FQGTGA in the germline V gene. V was trimmed by 6 bases and J by 3 bases, leaving 17 bases between them. CDR3 size: 16 residues. CDR3 sequence (DNA): TGTGCCAGCAGTTCAACCGGGACACCTTACACCGGGGAGCTGTTTTTT. This gives the protein CASSSTGTPYTGELFF.